These 10 T cell receptor beta chains were sequenced from one sample in a study of blood T cell repertoires in COVID-19. Measured with immunoSEQ multiplex PCR; TCRdb has only the in-frame clones, and not every one. The data show 180,000 or so clones, with 80% to 90% seen just once and 3.6% held by the top ten. The sequenced sample was PBMCs or T cells enriched from blood (not recorded which). All receptors derive from a woman in her 50s in a cohort exposed to, infected with or recovered from COVID-19 (not recorded which).

This clone was detected only once. This chain uses TRBV24-1 with TRBJ2-1; TRBD1 agrees at 10 bases. Germline V gene lookup returns CDR1 KGHDR and CDR2 SFDVKD. The CDR3 is 16 residues long. Trimming cost V 4 bases and J 12 bases; bases outside gene matches: 14. The CDR3 protein is CATSDPGTGVRVVQFF. The CDR3, as DNA: TGTGCCACCAGTGACCCAGGGACAGGGGTTAGGGTTGTGCAGTTCTTC.

V usage is TRBV28 and J usage is TRBJ2-5; a weak D match, TRBD2 (10 bases). This CDR3 has 20 amino acids. Trimming pared 8 bases from V and 4 bases from J, leaving 35 bases between. Germline assignment: CDR1 MDHEN and CDR2 SYDVKM. CDR3 in amino acids: CASLGDRALRSGRALETQYF. CDR3 DNA sequence: TGTGCCAGCCTGGGGGACAGGGCTCTTCGGAGCGGGAGGGCCCTAGAGACCCAGTACTTC.

The chain uses TRBV11-2 and TRBJ2-1; 8 bases agree with TRBD1. CDR1 is SGHAT and CDR2 is FQNNGV in the germline V gene. The length of the CDR3 is 16 residues. V lost 5 bases to trimming and J lost 4 bases; unmatched junction nucleotides: 10. In nucleotides, the CDR3 is TGTGCCAGCAGCCCCCGACAGGGGACAAGGTACAATGAGCAGTTCTTC. This sequence encodes CASSPRQGTRYNEQFF. Full variable domain (rest looked up from reference TRBV11-2 and TRBJ2-1): EAGVAQSPRYKIIEKRQSVAFWCNPISGHATLYWYQQILGQGPKLLIQFQNNGVVDDSQLPKDRFSAERLKGVDSTLKIQPAKLEDSAVYLCASSPRQGTRYNEQFFGPGTRLTVL.

The DNA of the CDR3 is TGTGCCAGCAGTGAATTTGGGAGTCGGGACAATCAGCCCCAGCATTTT. This sequence encodes CASSEFGSRDNQPQHF. The chain couples TRBV2 to TRBJ1-5; D gene unclear. V shed 2 bases and J shed 3 bases, with 14 bases lying between them. Germline V gives CDR1 SNHLY, CDR2 FYNNEI. This CDR3 spans 16 amino acids.

V is TRBV7-3 and J is TRBJ2-6, with 7 bases fitting TRBD1. The trim removed 2 bases at V and 0 bases at J, leaving 4 bases unmatched. Germline V lookup: CDR1 SGHTA, CDR2 FQGTGA. The CDR3 runs 17 residues. Here the CDR3 reads CASSLQGDPSGANVLTF. The DNA for the CDR3 is TGTGCCAGCAGCTTACAGGGGGACCCCTCTGGGGCCAACGTCCTGACTTTC.

The gene calls are TRBV11-2 and TRBJ2-1, with D perhaps TRBD2 (6 bases). The V and J ends lost 0 bases and 2 bases respectively, with 8 bases between them. Germline CDR1 reads SGHAT; CDR2 reads FQNNGV. The CDR3 is 15 residues long. CDR3 amino acids: CASSLDGRTYNEQFF. CDR3 bases: TGTGCCAGCAGCTTAGACGGGAGAACCTACAATGAGCAGTTCTTC.

The chain couples TRBV28 to TRBJ1-2, with D hard to call. The V gene's germline CDR1 is MDHEN and CDR2 SYDVKM. This CDR3 has 10 residues. The germline V and J ends were trimmed by 6 bases and 7 bases, with 6 bases remaining between them. The CDR3 region is CASSGVGYTF. Written as DNA, the CDR3 is TGTGCCAGCAGCGGGGTTGGCTACACCTTC.

This clone was seen just once. This chain uses TRBV29-1 with TRBJ2-1; D unclear. V lost 5 bases to trimming and J lost 4 bases, with 6 bases between them. The germline gives CDR1 SQVTM, CDR2 ANQGSEA. The CDR3 extends over 11 amino acids. The CDR3 here is CSVQEYNEQFF. CDR3 sequence (DNA): TGCAGCGTTCAGGAATACAATGAGCAGTTCTTC.

The chain is built from TRBV7-2 and TRBJ2-5; TRBD2 aligns across 8 bases. Germline-derived CDR1 and CDR2 are SGHTA and FQGNSA. The CDR3 loop spans 14 amino acids. Trimming took 8 bases from V and 0 from J; bases not matched to a gene: 5. CDR3 protein: CASARGGNQETQYF. The CDR3 region has the DNA TGTGCCAGCGCGCGCGGGGGGAACCAAGAGACCCAGTACTTC.

This chain's CDR3 is CASSPTGKLSYEQYF. CDR3 bases: TGTGCCAGTAGTCCGACAGGGAAACTCTCCTACGAGCAGTACTTC. The chain recombines TRBV19 with TRBJ2-7; 7 nucleotides align to TRBD1. CDR1 is LNHDA, CDR2 SQIVND, per germline (reference sequence). This CDR3 spans 15 amino acids. Trimming removed 5 bases from V and 0 bases from J; junction bases left unmatched: 7.